Shown below are 21 T cell receptor beta chains from a single sample sequenced in a study of shared clonotypes between healthy human individuals. Positive CCR7 selection of CD45RO-negative cells yielded the naive CD8 cells, and terminally differentiated effector memory CD45RA+ cells were excluded. Libraries were prepared by immunoSEQ multiplex PCR; TCRdb keeps only in-frame clonotypes and omits some of them. The sample has hundreds of thousands of clones; roughly 96% are singletons. Sequenced material: naive CD8+ T cells sorted from blood. Every receptor here comes from a woman aged 25 to 39 in good health.

This chain connects TRBV6-5 to TRBJ2-7; 7 bases line up with TRBD1. This CDR3 region has 14 residues. CDR1 and CDR2 from the germline V gene are MNHEY and SVGAGI. Unmatched junction bases numbered 9, after V lost 5 bases and J lost 5 bases. CDR3 sequence (DNA): TGTGCCAGCAGTCCACTTCAGGGGGTTGACGAGCAGTACTTC. Encoded protein: CASSPLQGVDEQYF.

The V call is TRBV19, the J call TRBJ2-7, with 9 positions matching TRBD1. Trimming removed 4 bases from V and 3 bases from J; junction bases left unmatched: 4. CDR1 is LNHDA, CDR2 SQIVND, per germline (reference sequence). The CDR3 length is 14 residues. In DNA, the CDR3 is TGTGCCAGTAGTAGCGGACAGGGGCTCTACGAGCAGTACTTC. Amino acids: CASSSGQGLYEQYF.

J is TRBJ2-5 and V is TRBV6-5; 13 bases map to TRBD2. CDR1 is MNHEY and CDR2 is SVGAGI in the germline V gene. This CDR3 contains 15 residues. V dropped 7 bases and J dropped 11; count of bases not matched to a gene: 13. As DNA, the CDR3 is TGTGCCAGCATTCAACTAGCGGGAGGGCCCGTAAGGCAGTACTTC. It yields the protein CASIQLAGGPVRQYF.

The gene calls are TRBV25-1 and TRBJ1-2; the D is unclear. Trimming left V 7 bases short and J 4 bases short, with 10 bases between. CDR3 length equals 12 residues. Germline CDR1 MGHDK, CDR2 SYGVNS. The CDR3 here is CASTGSGYGYTF. The CDR3 nucleotides are TGTGCCAGCACGGGATCCGGCTATGGCTACACCTTC.

This sequence joins TRBV19 and TRBJ2-3; D remains unclear. Between the trimmed V and J ends, which lost 7 bases and 1 base, there was a span of 9 bases. Germline V gene lookup returns CDR1 LNHDA and CDR2 SQIVND (reference sequence). The CDR3 is 13 amino acids. CDR3 sequence reads: CASTAWGTDTQYF. The DNA of the CDR3 is TGTGCCAGTACTGCCTGGGGCACAGATACGCAGTATTTT.

V usage is TRBV5-1 and J usage is TRBJ2-7; a possible D gene is TRBD2 (6 bases). The V and J ends lost 3 bases and 0 bases respectively, with 10 bases between them. The germline V gene encodes CDR1 SGHRS and CDR2 YFSETQ. This CDR3 has 14 amino acids. The CDR3 DNA reads TGCGCCAGCAGCTCCCGGGGGTACTCCTACGAGCAGTACTTC. Protein product: CASSSRGYSYEQYF.

The chain is built from TRBV28 and TRBJ2-7; the D gene is possibly TRBD1 (5 bases). This CDR3 is built from 14 residues. The V gene lost 5 bases and the J gene lost 3 bases, with 14 bases spanning the gap. The germline V gene has CDR1 MDHEN and CDR2 SYDVKM. In DNA form, the CDR3 reads TGTGCCAGCAGTAATAGGGGCCTCGACTACGAGCAGTACTTC. Its translation is CASSNRGLDYEQYF.

V gene TRBV29-1 combines with J gene TRBJ2-3; tentatively, D is TRBD2 (6 bases). V shed 5 bases and J shed 0 bases, with 12 bases lying between them. The CDR3 has 14 amino acids. Germline V gene data show CDR1 as SQVTM and CDR2 as ANQGSEA. CDR3 DNA sequence: TGCAGCGTTTCAGGGACTCCTAGCACAGATACGCAGTATTTT. As protein: CSVSGTPSTDTQYF.

The V and J genes are TRBV19 and TRBJ2-3; tentatively, D is TRBD2 (7 bases). CDR1 and CDR2 from the germline V gene are LNHDA and SQIVND (reference sequence). Between the trimmed V and J ends, which lost 3 bases and 0 bases, there was a span of 19 bases. The CDR3 extends over 18 amino acids. The CDR3 is CASSMSAGALYSTDTQYF. The CDR3 region has the DNA TGTGCCAGTAGTATGTCCGCGGGGGCCCTTTATAGCACAGATACGCAGTATTTT.

V and J are TRBV6-5 and TRBJ2-7; no reliable D call. The CDR3 totals 15 residues. The V gene's germline CDR1 is MNHEY and CDR2 SVGAGI. V was shortened by 5 bases and J by 0 bases, with 14 bases between the two germline ends. CDR3 residues: CASSTWRSNSYEQYF. CDR3 nucleotides: TGTGCCAGCAGTACTTGGCGCAGCAACTCCTACGAGCAGTACTTC.

J is TRBJ2-1 and V is TRBV20-1; D remains ambiguous. Trimming stripped 2 bases from V and 1 base from J, with 0 bases between. There are 11 residues in the CDR3. CDR1 is DFQATT, CDR2 SNEGSKA, per germline (reference sequence). The CDR3 spells CSARSYNEQFF. DNA of the CDR3: TGCAGTGCTAGATCCTACAATGAGCAGTTCTTC.

The chain couples TRBV5-6 to TRBJ2-7; 7 bases line up with TRBD1. The CDR3 sequence is 16 residues long. Germline V gene lookup returns CDR1 SGHDT and CDR2 YYEEEE. V shed 0 bases, J shed 4 bases, and the junction held 10 bases outside the gene matches. Written as DNA, the CDR3 is TGTGCCAGCAGCTTGGCCCATAAGGGGGCAAGGTACGAGCAGTACTTC. This gives the protein CASSLAHKGARYEQYF.

V gene TRBV29-1 combines with J gene TRBJ2-2, with D hard to call. The germline gives CDR1 SQVTM, CDR2 ANQGSEA. V lost 4 bases and J 1 base, leaving 7 bases between the germline ends. The CDR3 has 13 residues. CDR3 region: CSVVQQNTGELFF. In DNA, the CDR3 is TGCAGCGTTGTCCAGCAGAACACCGGGGAGCTGTTTTTT.

The chain combines TRBV7-9 with TRBJ2-1; D gene ambiguous. The length of the CDR3 is 11 residues. The V gene lost 4 bases and the J gene lost 9 bases, with 7 bases spanning the gap. Germline V gene lookup returns CDR1 SEHNR and CDR2 FQNEAQ (reference sequence). CDR3 residues: CASSSFFEQFF. The CDR3 nucleotides are TGTGCCAGCAGCTCGTTCTTTGAGCAGTTCTTC.

The rearrangement uses TRBV2 and TRBJ1-2, with a tentative D call TRBD1 (5 bases). The CDR3 loop spans 17 amino acids. CDR1 and CDR2 (germline): SNHLY, FYNNEI. Trimming removed 5 bases at V and 0 bases at J, with 19 bases between. Here the CDR3 DNA reads TGTGCCAGCAGTTATGACAGTCTGTTCGGGACTAACTATGGCTACACCTTC. It encodes CASSYDSLFGTNYGYTF.

The chain links TRBV27 to TRBJ2-1; 10 bases map to TRBD2. CDR1 is MNHEY, CDR2 SMNVEV, per germline (reference sequence). The CDR3 is 17 amino acids. The V segment lost 2 bases and the J segment 7 bases; nucleotides outside the gene matches: 11. The CDR3 nucleotides read TGTGCCAGCAGTTTACCCCGCCTAGCGGGAGTATCGAATGAGCAGTTCTTC. Protein product: CASSLPRLAGVSNEQFF.

The chain carries TRBV2 and TRBJ1-5, with TRBD1 matching over 11 bases. V shed 7 bases, J shed 0 bases, and the junction held 20 bases outside the gene matches. The CDR3 is 21 amino acids. Germline V gives CDR1 SNHLY, CDR2 FYNNEI. Here the CDR3 reads CASMIEVGTGGEGYSNQPQHF. The CDR3 region has the DNA TGTGCCAGCATGATTGAGGTCGGGACAGGGGGTGAAGGTTATAGCAATCAGCCCCAGCATTTT.

In this sample, this clone turned up a few times. The chain uses TRBV30 and TRBJ2-2; D gene uncertain. Looked up from germline, CDR1 is GTSNPN and CDR2 is SVGIG (reference sequence). The ends were cut back, 4 bases at V and 5 bases at J, with 8 bases in the middle. The CDR3 extends over 12 amino acids. The CDR3 loop reads CAWNLGTGELFF. The CDR3 nucleotides read TGTGCCTGGAACCTGGGTACCGGGGAGCTGTTTTTT.

V usage is TRBV27 and J usage is TRBJ2-1; 9 positions match TRBD1. V dropped 1 base and J dropped 7; count of bases not matched to a gene: 8. This CDR3 comprises 16 residues. CDR1 and CDR2 (germline): MNHEY, SMNVEV (reference sequence). CDR3 nucleotide sequence: TGTGCCAGCAGTTTATTTCTGACAGGGGGGAGGAATGAGCAGTTCTTC. It specifies CASSLFLTGGRNEQFF.

The sample holds a few counts of this clone. This chain connects TRBV10-2 to TRBJ2-7; 7 nucleotides align to TRBD2. The V gene's germline CDR1 is WSHSY and CDR2 SAAADI. The CDR3 extends over 14 amino acids. Trimming at V came to 2 bases and at J to 0 bases, leaving 1 base not matched to a gene. The CDR3 here is CASSEAGDSYEQYF. The CDR3 DNA reads TGCGCCAGCAGTGAGGCGGGAGACTCCTACGAGCAGTACTTC.

The chain uses TRBV5-6 and TRBJ2-5, with 8 bases that match TRBD1. The CDR3 spans 14 residues. Unmatched junction bases numbered 1, after V lost 2 bases and J lost 1 base. Germline CDR1 is SGHDT and CDR2 is YYEEEE. Here the CDR3 DNA reads TGTGCCAGCAGCTTACAGGGGGGCCAAGAGACCCAGTACTTC. Protein product: CASSLQGGQETQYF.